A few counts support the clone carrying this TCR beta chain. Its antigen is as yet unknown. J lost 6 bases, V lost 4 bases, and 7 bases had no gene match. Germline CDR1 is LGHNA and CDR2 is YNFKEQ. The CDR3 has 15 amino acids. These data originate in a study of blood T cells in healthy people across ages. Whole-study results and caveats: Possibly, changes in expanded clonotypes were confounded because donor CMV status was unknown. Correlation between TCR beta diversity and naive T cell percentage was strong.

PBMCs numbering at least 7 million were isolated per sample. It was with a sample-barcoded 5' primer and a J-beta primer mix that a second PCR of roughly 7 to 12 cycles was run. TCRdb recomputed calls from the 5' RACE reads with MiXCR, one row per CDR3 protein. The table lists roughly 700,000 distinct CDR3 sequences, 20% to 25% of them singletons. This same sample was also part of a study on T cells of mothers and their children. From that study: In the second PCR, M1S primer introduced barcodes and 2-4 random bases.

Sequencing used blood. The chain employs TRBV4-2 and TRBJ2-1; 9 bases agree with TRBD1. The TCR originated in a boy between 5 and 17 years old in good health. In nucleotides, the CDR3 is TGTGCCAGCAGCCCATCCTACAGGGGGCTCAATGAGCAGTTCTTC. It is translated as CASSPSYRGLNEQFF.